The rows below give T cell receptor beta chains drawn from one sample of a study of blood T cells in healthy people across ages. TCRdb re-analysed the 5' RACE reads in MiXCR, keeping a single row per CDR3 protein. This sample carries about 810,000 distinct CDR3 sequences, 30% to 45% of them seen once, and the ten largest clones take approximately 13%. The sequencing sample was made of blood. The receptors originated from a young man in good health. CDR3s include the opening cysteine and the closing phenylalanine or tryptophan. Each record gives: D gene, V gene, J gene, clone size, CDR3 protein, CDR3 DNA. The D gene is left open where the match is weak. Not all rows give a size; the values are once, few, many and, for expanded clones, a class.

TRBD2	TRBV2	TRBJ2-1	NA	CAGNSGGYEQFF	TGTGCCGGCAACAGCGGGGGTTATGAGCAGTTCTTC
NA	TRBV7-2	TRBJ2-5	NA	CASSLAVLGNNEQYF	TGTGCCAGCAGCTTAGCAGTACTAGGAAACAATGAGCAGTACTTC
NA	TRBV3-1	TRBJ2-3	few	CASSQEYRLAGTDTQYF	TGTGCCAGCAGCCAAGAATATAGGCTAGCAGGCACAGATACGCAGTATTTT
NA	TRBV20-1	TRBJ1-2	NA	CSASRDDLDYGHTF	TGCAGTGCTAGTCGGGACGATCTGGACTATGGCCACACCTTC
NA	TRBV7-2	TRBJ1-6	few	CASSLVGGYEYNSPLHF	TGTGCCAGCAGCTTAGTAGGAGGGTATGAATATAATTCACCCCTCCACTTT
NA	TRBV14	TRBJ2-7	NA	CASSALDGGSYNEQYF	TGTGCCAGCAGCGCCCTCGACGGGGGATCCTACAATGAGCAGTACTTC
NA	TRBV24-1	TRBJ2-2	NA	CATAPTVTTGELFF	TGTGCCACCGCCCCGACAGTAACGACCGGGGAGCTGTTTTTT
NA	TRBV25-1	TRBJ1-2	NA	CASSDGKQGGVDGYTF	TGTGCCAGCAGTGATGGTAAACAGGGAGGGGTCGATGGCTACACCTTC
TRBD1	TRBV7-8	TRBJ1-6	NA	CASSSSPRQGVSPLHF	TGTGCCAGCAGCTCATCTCCCCGACAGGGGGTTTCACCCCTCCACTTT
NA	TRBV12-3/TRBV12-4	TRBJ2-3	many	CASSLDRDTQYF	TGTGCCAGCAGTTTAGATCGAGATACGCAGTATTTT
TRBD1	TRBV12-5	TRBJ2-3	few	CASGPGTASTDTQYF	TGTGCTAGTGGTCCGGGGACAGCTAGCACAGATACGCAGTATTTT
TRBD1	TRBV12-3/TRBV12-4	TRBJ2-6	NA	CASRDRLAGANVLTF	TGTGCCAGCCGGGACAGGCTTGCTGGGGCCAACGTCCTGACTTTC
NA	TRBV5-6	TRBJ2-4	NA	CASSLDPEIAIQYF	TGTGCCAGCAGCTTGGATCCGGAGATAGCCATTCAGTACTTC
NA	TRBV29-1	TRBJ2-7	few	CSVDWRSSYNEQYF	TGCAGCGTTGACTGGCGTAGCTCCTACAATGAGCAGTACTTC
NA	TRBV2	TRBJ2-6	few	CAISWEQGEPNVLTF	TGTGCCATCTCCTGGGAGCAGGGAGAACCCAACGTCCTGACTTTC
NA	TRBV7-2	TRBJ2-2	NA	CASSQRRRGNTGELFF	TGTGCCAGCAGCCAACGGAGGAGGGGAAACACCGGGGAGCTGTTTTTT
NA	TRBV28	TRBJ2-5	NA	CASRSGQRRYF	TGTGCCAGCAGAAGTGGACAGCGGAGGTACTTC
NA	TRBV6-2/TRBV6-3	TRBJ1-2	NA	CASSYSAWGYTF	TGTGCCAGCAGTTACTCGGCTTGGGGCTACACCTTC
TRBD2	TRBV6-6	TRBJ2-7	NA	CASSRNSGGSSYNEQYF	TGTGCCAGCAGCCGGAACAGCGGGGGGAGCTCCTACAATGAGCAGTACTTC
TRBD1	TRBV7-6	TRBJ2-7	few	CASSLAHGQGLNYEQYF	TGTGCCAGCAGCTTAGCGCACGGACAGGGCCTTAACTACGAGCAGTACTTC
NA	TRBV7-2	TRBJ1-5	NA	CASSPRREPQHF	TGTGCCAGCAGCCCGAGGCGGGAGCCCCAGCATTTT
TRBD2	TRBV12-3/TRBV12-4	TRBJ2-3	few	CASSLGKAGGITDTQYF	TGTGCCAGCAGTTTAGGAAAAGCGGGGGGGATCACAGATACGCAGTATTTT
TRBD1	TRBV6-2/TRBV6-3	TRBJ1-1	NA	CASSYPLDRWITEAFF	TGTGCCAGCAGTTACCCCCTGGACAGGTGGATCACTGAAGCTTTCTTT
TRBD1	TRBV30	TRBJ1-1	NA	CAWATGGNTEAFF	TGTGCCTGGGCGACAGGGGGCAACACTGAAGCTTTCTTT
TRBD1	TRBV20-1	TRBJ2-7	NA	CSAPNRGHPYEQYF	TGCAGTGCTCCGAACAGGGGGCATCCCTACGAGCAGTACTTC
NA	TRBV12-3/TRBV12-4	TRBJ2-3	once	CASSFGRVRTDTQYF	TGTGCCAGCAGTTTCGGGCGGGTGAGAACAGATACGCAGTATTTT
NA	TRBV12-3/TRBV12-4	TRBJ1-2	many	CASSPSWTEGGYTF	TGTGCCAGCAGCCCTTCCTGGACTGAGGGGGGCTACACCTTC
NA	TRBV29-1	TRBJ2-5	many	CSVPSNISTQYF	TGCAGCGTTCCGTCGAATATTTCTACTCAGTACTTC
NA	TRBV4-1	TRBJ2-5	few	CASSKTLVETQYF	TGCGCCAGCAGTAAAACATTAGTGGAGACCCAGTACTTC
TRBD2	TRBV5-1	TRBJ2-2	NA	CASSLLPSSGNTGELFF	TGCGCCAGCAGCTTGCTCCCTTCTAGCGGTAACACCGGGGAGCTGTTTTTT
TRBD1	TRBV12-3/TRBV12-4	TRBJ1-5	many	CASSSTGGNNQPQHF	TGTGCCAGCAGTTCGACAGGGGGAAACAATCAGCCCCAGCATTTT
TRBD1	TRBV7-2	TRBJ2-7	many	CASSLAGTDSYEQYF	TGTGCCAGCAGCTTAGCCGGGACAGACTCCTACGAGCAGTACTTC
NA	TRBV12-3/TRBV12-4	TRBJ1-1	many	CASSLGLGGNTEAFF	TGTGCCAGCAGTTTGGGCCTGGGGGGTAACACTGAAGCTTTCTTT
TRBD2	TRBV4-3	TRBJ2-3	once	CASSQVVLAADTQYF	TGCGCCAGCAGCCAAGTAGTTCTAGCGGCGGATACGCAGTATTTT
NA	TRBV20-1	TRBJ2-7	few	CSAQGPYEQYF	TGCAGTGCCCAGGGCCCTTACGAGCAGTACTTC
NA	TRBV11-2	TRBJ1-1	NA	CASSRQGWGDLKTEAFF	TGTGCCAGCAGCCGACAAGGATGGGGGGATCTTAAGACTGAAGCTTTCTTT
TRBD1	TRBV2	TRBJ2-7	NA	CASMADRDRGFRQYF	TGTGCCAGCATGGCAGACCGGGACAGGGGATTCCGGCAGTACTTC
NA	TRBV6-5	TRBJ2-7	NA	CASSPQQRSYNEQYF	TGTGCCAGCAGCCCCCAGCAACGCTCCTACAATGAGCAGTACTTC
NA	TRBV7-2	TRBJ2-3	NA	CASSLVADLTDTQYF	TGTGCCAGCAGCTTAGTGGCAGACCTCACAGATACGCAGTATTTT
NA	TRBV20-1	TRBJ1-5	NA	CSAMERRSNQPQHF	TGCAGTGCTATGGAACGGCGGAGCAATCAGCCCCAGCATTTT
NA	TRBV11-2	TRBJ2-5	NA	CASSLEGRSETQYF	TGTGCCAGCAGCTTAGAAGGACGTTCGGAGACCCAGTACTTC